The entry below describes one T cell receptor (beta chain). Its antigen is unknown. These data belong to a study of cytomegalovirus exposure and HLA in healthy donors. The V and J ends lost 4 bases and 2 bases, in that order; junction bases with no gene match: 5. Germline CDR1 and CDR2: SGHAT and FQNNGV. This CDR3 is 15 amino acids long. The study ran its PCR with 60 Vbeta and 13 Jbeta primers. The method was immunoSEQ multiplex PCR; TCRdb's version includes in-frame clones alone and lacks a portion of them. The sample gives around 100,000 clones, roughly three quarters of which show up once; 4.1% is in the top ten. Findings and limits, study-wide: Sequence variants that were highly shared formed a cluster that was likely a sequencing artifact. The study designated roughly 160 TCR beta chains cytomegalovirus-associated. Most TCR sequences showed up rarely, but some public TCRs showed up in many donors. In a later analysis, a missense DCLRE1C variant was linked to TCR beta V- and J-gene trimming.

Sequenced material: PBMCs. The chain is built from TRBV11-2 and TRBJ2-5; TRBD1 agrees at 9 bases. This clonotype was obtained from a female donor in good health and CMV-seropositive. The CDR3 DNA reads as TGTGCCAGCAGCTCGGGAGGACAGGGGCAAGAGACCCAGTACTTC. It translates to CASSSGGQGQETQYF.